What follows describes a single T cell receptor (beta chain). Its antigen is not identified. The sample comes from a study of T cell responses to AZD1222 COVID-19 vaccine. Study background: Recipients boosted at about 4 weeks or about 12 weeks are pooled. Overall study results and limits: Only 6 or 7 AZD1222 recipients tested seropositive at baseline. The sample set comprised mostly white British donors with more females, and clonal diversity was possibly underestimated. Scientists sampled the repertoires only once the peak T cell response had passed.

Generated by immunoSEQ multiplex PCR, the TCRdb table keeps only in-frame clones and is missing some. The sample yields some 200,000 clones, more than 80% seen once. The starting material was peripheral blood, obtained on day 0 of AZD1222 vaccination. The source is an adult in good health.

DNA of the CDR3: TGTGCCAGCAGTGAATATCAGGGGGCGGGAAATGAGCAGTTCTTC. Translated: CASSEYQGAGNEQFF. The chain recombines TRBV25-1 with TRBJ2-1; 8 bases fit TRBD1. Trimming took 0 bases from V and 7 from J; bases not matched to a gene: 5. This CDR3 has 15 amino acids. Germline assignment: CDR1 MGHDK and CDR2 SYGVNS.